Included here is one T cell receptor beta chain sequence, with context. Its cognate antigen is unknown. This sample is drawn from a study of shared clonotypes between healthy human individuals. Those who donated, Caucasian adults without exception, all lived in Nashville, Tennessee. This CDR3 region has 14 residues. V lost 3 bases and J lost 2; bases outside the gene matches: 1. CDR1 is SEHNR and CDR2 is FQNEAQ in the germline V gene (reference sequence). Study-level results: A generally larger estimated richness was seen in naive subsets than in memory subsets.

Template for every sorted-subset replicate PCR totaled 200 to 250 ng DNA, approximately 30,000 T cell genomes. This table comes from immunoSEQ multiplex PCR, and its TCRdb copy is limited to in-frame clones, with some not included. Of roughly 1.5 million clones in the sample, around 98% were seen once. The sample consisted of naive CD4+ T cells sorted from blood. Regarding subset: CD45RA+ positively selected. The chain has TRBV7-9 and TRBJ2-7; 10 nucleotides line up with TRBD2. The clonotype was recovered from a man aged 30 to 45 in good health. CDR3 DNA: TGTGCCAGCAGCTTTAGCGGGAGGACCTACGAGCAGTACTTC. Residues: CASSFSGRTYEQYF.